This entry lists 20 T cell receptor beta chains sequenced from one sample in a study of vaccination and CD4 T cells after COVID-19. These receptors have no identified antigens. As for treatment: approximately 9-day PBMC culture with coronavirus spike peptide pools or control peptides (ViraFEST assay). With the Oncomine TCR Beta short-read assay, DNA from cultured CD4+ T cells was sequenced. TCRdb ran MiXCR on the PCR reads and lists one entry per CDR3 protein. The sample holds more than 3,000 distinct CDR3 sequences, 20% to 30% seen once. The sample here was CD4+ T cells from blood, cultured in vitro, taken after SARS-CoV-2 vaccination. Every receptor here comes from a human donor who had recovered from COVID-19.

The chain is built from TRBV20-1 and TRBJ2-1; 11 bases align to TRBD2. The CDR3 is 19 residues long. J lost 0 bases, V lost 2 bases, and 12 bases had no gene match. Germline CDR1 is DFQATT and CDR2 is SNEGSKA (reference sequence). DNA for the CDR3: TGCAGTGCTAGACTCCTGGCTAGCGGGGGGAGAGGCTCCTACAATGAGCAGTTCTTC. This gives the protein CSARLLASGGRGSYNEQFF.

This clonotype appeared a single time. This sequence joins TRBV6-5 and TRBJ1-2, with D possibly being TRBD1 (6 bases). CDR3 length equals 14 residues. Germline values: CDR1 MNHEY, CDR2 SVGAGI. Trimming cost V 4 bases and J 3 bases, with 12 bases left between them. CDR3 in amino acids: CASSWGALDYGYTF. The CDR3 nucleotides are TGTGCCAGCAGTTGGGGGGCGCTGGACTATGGCTACACCTTC.

By share, this clonotype counts as hyperexpanded. V and J are TRBV28 and TRBJ1-2, with D uncertain. Germline loops: CDR1 MDHEN, CDR2 SYDVKM. Trimming stripped 7 bases from V and 7 bases from J, with 22 bases between. The CDR3 spans 15 residues. DNA for the CDR3: TGTGCCAGCATCCACAGACGGGGAGGGTTGGGTGGCTACACCTTC. This codes for CASIHRRGGLGGYTF.

This clonotype was found a few times. The chain recombines TRBV20-1 with TRBJ2-3; the match to TRBD2 covers 15 bases. The junction had 3 bases not matched to a gene; V was cut back by 2 bases and J by 3 bases. Germline V gene lookup returns CDR1 DFQATT and CDR2 SNEGSKA (reference sequence). This CDR3 has 16 amino acids. The CDR3 DNA is TGCAGTGCTAGACCCGGACTAGCGGGAGGGACAGATACGCAGTATTTT. It translates to CSARPGLAGGTDTQYF.

This clonotype is medium-sized in the sample. The CDR3 loop is CASSWSGASYEQYF. The CDR3 DNA follows: TGTGCCAGCAGCTGGTCAGGGGCCTCCTACGAGCAGTACTTC. The chain employs TRBV7-2 and TRBJ2-7; maybe TRBD1 (6 bases). Germline V gene sequence: CDR1 SGHTA, CDR2 FQGNSA. Deletions cut 4 bases from V and 0 bases from J, with 10 bases between. This CDR3 comprises 14 residues.

In its sample, this clonotype is medium-sized. Here the CDR3 reads CSAGQGSAYGYTF. CDR3 coding DNA: TGCAGTGCTGGACAGGGCTCGGCCTATGGCTACACCTTC. The V call is TRBV20-1, the J call TRBJ1-2; 8 positions agree with TRBD1. V shed 5 bases, J shed 4 bases, and the junction held 6 bases outside the gene matches. Germline CDR1 DFQATT, CDR2 SNEGSKA (reference sequence). This CDR3 is built from 13 residues.

The chain couples TRBV5-6 to TRBJ1-2; unclear D gene. This CDR3 is 14 amino acids long. Trimming pared 2 bases from V and 4 bases from J, leaving 12 bases between. CDR1 and CDR2 from the germline V gene are SGHDT and YYEEEE. Written as DNA, the CDR3 is TGTGCCAGCAGCTTCATCGGCGGGAGCTATGGCTACACCTTC. The encoded protein is CASSFIGGSYGYTF.

The J gene is TRBJ1-1, the V gene TRBV6-1; D not resolved. This CDR3 contains 13 residues. Germline V CDR1 and CDR2: MNHNS, SASEGT. The germline V and J ends were trimmed by 7 bases and 1 base, with 10 bases remaining between them. The CDR3 sequence is CASKKSENTEAFF. As DNA, the CDR3 is TGTGCCAGCAAGAAGTCGGAGAACACTGAAGCTTTCTTT.

Judged by abundance, this clonotype is medium-sized (0.01 to 0.1%). The chain employs TRBV7-9 and TRBJ2-5; D remains ambiguous. CDR1 is SEHNR, CDR2 FQNEAQ, per germline (reference sequence). The V end was cut by 1 base, the J end by 5 bases, with 8 bases between. This CDR3 comprises 13 residues. The CDR3 nucleotides are TGTGCCAGCAGCTTAGTGAGATGGGAGACCCAGTACTTC. The encoded protein is CASSLVRWETQYF.

V usage is TRBV7-9 and J usage is TRBJ1-5; the D gene is possibly TRBD1 (6 bases). The CDR3 has 17 amino acids. Trimming removed 4 bases at V and 0 bases at J, with 16 bases between. Germline CDR1 is SEHNR and CDR2 is FQNEAQ (reference sequence). CDR3 DNA: TGTGCCAGCAGCTCCCAAACAGGGAAATATAGCAATCAGCCCCAGCATTTT. Protein: CASSSQTGKYSNQPQHF.

The chain carries TRBV7-9 and TRBJ1-2; no reliable D call. Trimming pared 2 bases from V and 4 bases from J, leaving 8 bases between. The CDR3 covers 13 residues. Germline V gene sequence: CDR1 SEHNR, CDR2 FQNEAQ (reference sequence). Written as DNA, the CDR3 is TGTGCCAGCAGCTTAATCCAAACCTATGGCTACACCTTC. It encodes CASSLIQTYGYTF.

By frequency in the sample, this clonotype is medium-sized (0.01 to 0.1%). The chain recombines TRBV7-2 with TRBJ1-2; D unclear. V lost 5 bases and J lost 0, with 13 bases in between. The CDR3 consists of 15 residues. Germline assignment: CDR1 SGHTA and CDR2 FQGNSA. CDR3 sequence: CASSRSTGTNYGYTF. The CDR3 DNA reads as TGTGCCAGCAGCCGATCTACTGGGACTAACTATGGCTACACCTTC.

The V gene is TRBV5-4, the J gene TRBJ2-5; 8 positions match TRBD2. The CDR3 length is 16 residues. Germline CDR1 and CDR2: SGHNT and YYREEE (reference sequence). V lost 2 bases, J lost 3 bases, and 9 bases stayed unmatched. The CDR3 DNA follows: TGTGCCAGCAGCTTCCCCTCTCGGGGGGGAAAAGAGACCCAGTACTTC. Its translation: CASSFPSRGGKETQYF.

J is TRBJ1-2 and V is TRBV6-1; 7 bases line up with TRBD1. This CDR3 comprises 14 residues. Germline V CDR1 and CDR2: MNHNS, SASEGT. V lost 3 bases, J lost 8 bases, and 9 bases stayed unmatched. The CDR3 coding sequence is TGTGCCAGCAGTGAGTCCGGGACAGCTTGGGGCTACACCTTC. This sequence encodes CASSESGTAWGYTF.

V and J are TRBV6-1 and TRBJ1-1; the D gene is possibly TRBD1 (6 bases). CDR1 is MNHNS, CDR2 SASEGT, per germline. V was clipped by 9 bases and J by 2 bases, with 19 bases between them. The CDR3 consists of 15 residues. CDR3 bases: TGTGCCAGTAACCCTTCTGGGGGGCTAAACACTGAAGCTTTCTTT. This codes for CASNPSGGLNTEAFF.

In its sample, this clonotype was seen once. The rearrangement joins TRBV7-8 to TRBJ1-1, with 11 bases fitting TRBD1. CDR3 length equals 17 residues. The germline V gene encodes CDR1 SGHVS and CDR2 FQNEAQ. V dropped 2 bases and J dropped 0; count of bases not matched to a gene: 5. The CDR3 sequence is CASSLPGQGVLNTEAFF. CDR3 sequence (DNA): TGTGCCAGCAGCTTACCGGGACAGGGGGTTTTGAACACTGAAGCTTTCTTT.

V usage is TRBV27 and J usage is TRBJ2-1; 7 bases agree with TRBD1. Germline assignment: CDR1 MNHEY and CDR2 SMNVEV (reference sequence). CDR3 length equals 16 residues. Unmatched junction bases numbered 15, after V lost 6 bases and J lost 7 bases. CDR3 coding DNA: TGTGCCAGCAGCCCTCTAGCCAGGGGGTCTGGGAATGAGCAGTTCTTC. As protein: CASSPLARGSGNEQFF.

The chain links TRBV20-1 to TRBJ1-6; 7 bases align to TRBD1. V dropped 7 bases and J dropped 7; count of bases not matched to a gene: 10. CDR1 DFQATT and CDR2 SNEGSKA come from the germline V gene (reference sequence). CDR3 length equals 14 residues. CDR3: CSVPTGTENSPLHF. In nucleotides, the CDR3 is TGCAGTGTCCCCACCGGGACAGAAAATTCACCCCTCCACTTT.

This clonotype is labeled medium-sized (0.01 to 0.1%). This chain uses TRBV7-3 with TRBJ2-7; either TRBD1 or TRBD2 may fit D (5 bases each). The CDR3 is 14 amino acids. Per the germline V gene, CDR1 is SGHTA and CDR2 is FQGTGA. V gave up 5 bases and J gave up 2 bases, with 13 bases separating them. CDR3 amino acids: CASSPSGAAYEQYF. CDR3 coding DNA: TGTGCCAGCAGCCCCTCCGGGGCAGCCTACGAGCAGTACTTC.

The chain joins TRBV7-7 to TRBJ2-5, with D unresolved. CDR1 and CDR2 (germline): SSHAT, FNYEAQ (reference sequence). The V end lost 2 bases, the J end lost 4 bases, and 14 bases lay between the germline ends. The CDR3 is made up of 15 amino acids. The CDR3 loop reads CASSLRWSVGETQYF. DNA of the CDR3: TGTGCCAGCAGCTTACGATGGTCAGTGGGAGAGACCCAGTACTTC.